The 4 T cell receptor beta chains below all came from one sample that was sequenced in a study of OX40 agonist ivuxolimab in advanced cancers. Generated by immunoSEQ multiplex PCR, the TCRdb table keeps only in-frame clones and is missing some. This sample has fewer than 45,000 clones, with roughly 84% found just once. Sequences were derived from CD4+ or CD8+ T cells sorted from blood, sampled in a trial of the OX40 agonist ivuxolimab. Receptors originate from an adult with an advanced solid tumor such as melanoma, head and neck, liver or kidney cancer.

This clone was detected only a few times. The chain joins TRBV4-1 to TRBJ1-6; no firm D call. Germline V lookup: CDR1 MGHRA, CDR2 YSYEKL. V was clipped by 2 bases and J by 7 bases, with 6 bases between them. The CDR3 is 13 residues long. The CDR3 here is CASSQNGNSPLHF. The CDR3 bases are TGCGCCAGCAGCCAAAACGGGAATTCACCCCTCCACTTT.

The V gene is TRBV11-2, the J gene TRBJ1-4; D not resolved. The CDR3 spans 13 residues. Germline assignment: CDR1 SGHAT and CDR2 FQNNGV. V was clipped by 6 bases and J by 8 bases, with 13 bases between them. The CDR3 DNA is TGTGCCAGCAGTCCTCCGGGTTGGGAAAAACTGTTTTTT. It specifies CASSPPGWEKLFF.

The V and J genes are TRBV28 and TRBJ1-2, with D perhaps matching TRBD1 (5 bases). The V gene lost 8 bases and the J gene lost 4 bases, with 14 bases spanning the gap. Germline V lookup: CDR1 MDHEN, CDR2 SYDVKM. The CDR3 loop spans 13 amino acids. CDR3 nucleotides: TGTGCCAGCCGCGGACAACCCGCCTATGGCTACACCTTC. Amino acid sequence: CASRGQPAYGYTF.

This clone was picked up one time. The CDR3 sequence: CASSQMTGRYEQYF. In DNA form, the CDR3 reads TGTGCCAGCAGCCAAATGACGGGAAGATACGAGCAGTACTTC. The genes are TRBV14 and TRBJ2-7; D is perhaps TRBD2 (5 bases). Germline V gene lookup returns CDR1 SGHDN and CDR2 FVKESK. CDR3 length: 14 residues. V lost 2 bases to trimming and J lost 4 bases, with 12 bases between them.